The 29 T cell receptor beta chains reported below all come from one sample, sequenced in a study of blood T cell repertoires in COVID-19. The assay was immunoSEQ multiplex PCR, and TCRdb's table has in-frame clones only and misses some. The data show 210,000 or so clones, 65% to 90% seen once. The source material was PBMCs or T cells enriched from blood (not recorded which). The receptors come from a woman in her 50s with acute COVID-19.

The chain uses TRBV4-1 and TRBJ2-7; 8 bases match TRBD1. This CDR3 comprises 16 residues. Germline V lookup: CDR1 MGHRA, CDR2 YSYEKL. V lost 1 base, J lost 3 bases, and 8 bases stayed unmatched. CDR3 loop: CASSQAKDRADYEQYF. Written as DNA, the CDR3 is TGCGCCAGCAGCCAAGCGAAGGACAGGGCCGACTACGAGCAGTACTTC.

This clone was observed a single time. The J gene is TRBJ2-1, the V gene TRBV29-1; D possibly corresponds to TRBD2 (6 bases). V was pared by 1 base and J by 5 bases, with 9 bases between. This CDR3 is 13 amino acids long. Germline CDR1 and CDR2: SQVTM and ANQGSEA. The CDR3 nucleotides are TGCAGCGTTGAAGCCAGGAGGGACAATGAGCAGTTCTTC. Its protein product is CSVEARRDNEQFF.

This chain joins TRBV2 and TRBJ2-7; TRBD2 aligns across 7 bases. Germline V gene sequence: CDR1 SNHLY, CDR2 FYNNEI. J was trimmed by 7 bases and V by 6 bases; bases with no gene match: 6. The CDR3 loop spans 12 amino acids. CDR3 DNA sequence: TGTGCCAGCAGGGGAGCGGGGTGGGAGCAGTACTTC. Its translation: CASRGAGWEQYF.

The chain uses TRBV12-3 or TRBV12-4 and TRBJ2-7; D gene uncertain. The length of the CDR3 is 13 residues. Trimming took 8 bases from V and 7 from J, leaving 18 bases between them. CDR3 residues: CASSGSRVGEQYF. The CDR3, as DNA: TGTGCCAGCTCCGGCTCGAGAGTCGGGGAGCAGTACTTC.

The chain couples TRBV7-2 to TRBJ2-7; D unresolved. V lost 4 bases to trimming and J lost 9 bases, with 19 bases between them. CDR1 and CDR2 (germline): SGHTA, FQGNSA. The length of the CDR3 is 14 residues. The CDR3 sequence is CASSSSGSHLGQYF. DNA for the CDR3: TGTGCCAGCAGCTCGTCCGGTTCCCACCTAGGGCAGTACTTC.

V and J are TRBV28 and TRBJ1-3, with D perhaps TRBD1 (5 bases). CDR3 length: 17 amino acids. V dropped 2 bases and J dropped 0 bases, with 14 bases sitting between them. In germline, CDR1 is MDHEN, CDR2 SYDVKM. The CDR3 bases are TGTGCCAGCAGTTTAGCCCTTACAGGAGCCTCTGGAAACACCATATATTTT. Translation gives CASSLALTGASGNTIYF.

The chain carries TRBV7-2 and TRBJ2-3; D is ambiguous. Germline loops: CDR1 SGHTA, CDR2 FQGNSA. Deletions cut 4 bases from V and 4 bases from J, with 9 bases between. CDR3 length: 13 amino acids. This CDR3 reads CASSSVVPDTQYF. The DNA for the CDR3 is TGTGCCAGCAGCTCCGTAGTTCCAGATACGCAGTATTTT.

V gene TRBV9 combines with J gene TRBJ1-3, with TRBD1 as a possible D gene (6 bases). In germline, CDR1 is SGDLS, CDR2 YYNGEE. The length of the CDR3 is 14 residues. The V end was cut by 3 bases, the J end by 2 bases, with 9 bases between. CDR3 in DNA: TGTGCCAGCAGCGCCAGACAGGCTGGAAACACCATATATTTT. This translates into CASSARQAGNTIYF.

This sequence joins TRBV10-3 and TRBJ2-1, with D perhaps matching TRBD1 (5 bases). The CDR3 length is 12 residues. The V end was cut by 4 bases, the J end by 7 bases, with 8 bases between. Per the germline V gene, CDR1 is ENHRY and CDR2 is SYGVKD. CDR3 region: CAISVAGNEQFF. The CDR3 nucleotides are TGTGCCATCAGTGTGGCAGGGAATGAGCAGTTCTTC.

This clone was picked up a small number of times. The chain uses TRBV11-3 and TRBJ2-2; TRBD2 agrees at 13 bases. Losses at the gene ends were 5 bases for V and 5 bases for J; bases not matched to a gene: 8. CDR3 length equals 17 residues. Germline CDR1 SGHNT, CDR2 YENEEA. CDR3 bases: TGTGCCAGCAGCCCGCGGACTAGCGGGGGTCGGACCGGGGAGCTGTTTTTT. Its translation is CASSPRTSGGRTGELFF.

The chain recombines TRBV5-1 with TRBJ2-1; TRBD2 might be the D (6 bases). The germline V and J ends were trimmed by 0 bases and 0 bases, with 10 bases remaining between them. Per the germline V gene, CDR1 is SGHRS and CDR2 is YFSETQ. The CDR3 is 16 amino acids. CDR3: CASSLVGGTSYNEQFF. CDR3 nucleotide sequence: TGCGCCAGCAGCTTGGTCGGCGGGACCTCCTACAATGAGCAGTTCTTC.

The CDR3 loop reads CASSFLLTSGGINEQFF. The CDR3 coding sequence is TGTGCCAGCAGCTTCCTCTTGACTAGCGGGGGTATCAATGAGCAGTTCTTC. The V and J genes are TRBV7-8 and TRBJ2-1; 12 bases are a match to TRBD2. This CDR3 has 17 residues. Germline CDR1 reads SGHVS; CDR2 reads FQNEAQ. The V gene end was trimmed by 3 bases and the J gene end by 6 bases; junction bases not matched to a gene: 9.

The genes are TRBV5-1 and TRBJ2-5; TRBD2 agrees at 10 bases. After removal of 3 bases from V and 4 bases from J, the junction contained 18 bases not matched to a gene. Germline CDR1 and CDR2: SGHRS and YFSETQ. The CDR3 sequence is 19 residues long. CDR3 amino acids: CASSSPKAKSGRASETQYF. In DNA, the CDR3 is TGCGCCAGCAGCTCACCGAAGGCTAAAAGCGGGAGGGCCTCAGAGACCCAGTACTTC.

The DNA of the CDR3 is TGTGCCAGCAGGCCCCCGGGGCGGGAGTTCTACGAGCAGTACTTC. It codes for CASRPPGREFYEQYF. The chain combines TRBV6-5 with TRBJ2-7, with 7 bases aligning to TRBD2. The germline V gene has CDR1 MNHEY and CDR2 SVGAGI. V dropped 6 bases and J dropped 3; count of bases not matched to a gene: 11. CDR3 length equals 15 residues.

The rearrangement uses TRBV28 and TRBJ1-5, with D perhaps matching TRBD1 (6 bases). V lost 7 bases to trimming and J lost 2 bases, with 15 bases between them. This CDR3 comprises 15 residues. The V gene's germline CDR1 is MDHEN and CDR2 SYDVKM. In DNA form, the CDR3 reads TGTGCCAGCATCTTACAGGGAATTGGCAATCAGCCCCAGCATTTT. This codes for CASILQGIGNQPQHF.

The chain employs TRBV7-2 and TRBJ2-5; 7 positions match TRBD1. Germline CDR1 is SGHTA and CDR2 is FQGNSA. V lost 5 bases to trimming and J lost 1 base; unmatched junction nucleotides: 7. The length of the CDR3 is 15 residues. The CDR3 DNA is TGTGCCAGCAGCGAAAACAGGGGCTTCCAAGAGACCCAGTACTTC. As protein: CASSENRGFQETQYF. Looking up the rest from reference TRBV7-2 and TRBJ2-5 gives the full variable domain: GAGVSQSPSNKVTEKGKDVELRCDPISGHTALYWYRQSLGQGLEFLIYFQGNSAPDKSGLPSDRFSAERTGGSVSTLTIQRTQQEDSAVYLCASSENRGFQETQYFGPGTRLLVL.

The chain combines TRBV18 with TRBJ1-1, with TRBD1 identical over 9 bases. Looked up from germline, CDR1 is KGHSH and CDR2 is LQKENI. The CDR3 totals 15 residues. Trimming at V came to 5 bases and at J to 0 bases, leaving 4 bases not matched to a gene. CDR3 loop: CASSAQGALNTEAFF. The DNA of the CDR3 is TGTGCCAGCTCAGCACAGGGGGCTTTGAACACTGAAGCTTTCTTT. Combining the CDR3 with reference TRBV18 and TRBJ1-1 gives the whole variable domain NAGVMQNPRHLVRRRGQEARLRCSPMKGHSHVYWYRQLPEEGLKFMVYLQKENIIDESGMPKERFSAEFPKEGPSILRIQQVVRGDSAAYFCASSAQGALNTEAFFGQGTRLTVV.

The chain is built from TRBV6-2 or TRBV6-3 and TRBJ2-5; TRBD2 aligns across 10 bases. Germline lookup yields CDR1 MNHEY and CDR2 SVGEGT. J gave up 5 bases and V 6 bases, and 12 bases lay outside the gene matches. The CDR3 covers 16 residues. The CDR3 DNA sequence: TGTGCCAGCAGCCCCCCCCAGCGGGGGGGCCGGGAGACCCAGTACTTC. As protein: CASSPPQRGGRETQYF.

This chain's CDR3 is CASSTWTGRKDSHGYTF. The CDR3 DNA sequence: TGTGCCAGCAGTACCTGGACAGGGAGGAAGGATAGTCATGGCTACACCTTC. The chain employs TRBV2 and TRBJ1-2; 8 bases align to TRBD1. V dropped 5 bases and J dropped 6; count of bases not matched to a gene: 17. Germline CDR1 is SNHLY and CDR2 is FYNNEI. The CDR3 runs 17 residues.

This clone occurred a few times. The chain is built from TRBV7-9 and TRBJ1-4, with unresolved D. Per germline, CDR1 SEHNR and CDR2 FQNEAQ (reference sequence). V lost 4 bases, J lost 5 bases, and 14 bases lay in between. The CDR3 extends over 15 amino acids. The CDR3 protein is CASSSRGGGNEKLFF. CDR3 DNA: TGTGCCAGCAGCTCCCGGGGAGGAGGCAATGAAAAACTGTTTTTT.

The chain carries TRBV6-2 or TRBV6-3 and TRBJ1-1; the D gene is possibly TRBD1 (6 bases). The ends were cut back, 0 bases at V and 11 bases at J, with 16 bases in the middle. The CDR3 totals 14 residues. CDR1 and CDR2 (germline): MNHEY, SVGEGT. The CDR3 nucleotides read TGTGCCAGCAGTTACTCTCTTTCAGGGGCCGGGGCTTTCTTT. Protein product: CASSYSLSGAGAFF.

The chain links TRBV6-5 to TRBJ2-6; D not resolved. The V gene lost 7 bases and the J gene lost 10 bases, with 14 bases spanning the gap. The CDR3 is 13 amino acids. Germline CDR1 is MNHEY and CDR2 is SVGAGI. The DNA for the CDR3 is TGTGCCAGCATGGTACCAGCGCGGAACGTCCTGACTTTC. It encodes CASMVPARNVLTF.

The chain employs TRBV5-1 and TRBJ2-2; D remains ambiguous. The V and J ends lost 4 bases and 4 bases respectively, with 8 bases between them. This CDR3 contains 13 residues. In germline, CDR1 is SGHRS, CDR2 YFSETQ. CDR3 region: CASSRVGTGELFF. The CDR3 nucleotides are TGCGCCAGCAGCCGCGTTGGCACCGGGGAGCTGTTTTTT.

The chain combines TRBV5-1 with TRBJ1-1; perhaps TRBD1 as D (5 bases). The CDR3 covers 15 residues. Germline CDR1 is SGHRS and CDR2 is YFSETQ. The V end was cut by 0 bases, the J end by 4 bases, with 13 bases between. The DNA of the CDR3 is TGCGCCAGCAGCTTGGTCGTTCAGGGAACCACTGAAGCTTTCTTT. As protein: CASSLVVQGTTEAFF.

The rearrangement uses TRBV7-2 and TRBJ1-5, with D possibly TRBD1 on 6 matching bases. CDR1 is SGHTA, CDR2 FQGNSA, per germline. Trimming left V 0 bases short and J 0 bases short, with 15 bases between. CDR3 size: 18 residues. The CDR3 region is CASSLASGGQISNQPQHF. DNA for the CDR3: TGTGCCAGCAGCTTAGCCAGCGGGGGACAAATTAGCAATCAGCCCCAGCATTTT.

The chain has TRBV9 and TRBJ1-1; a weak D match, TRBD1 (5 bases). Germline lookup yields CDR1 SGDLS and CDR2 YYNGEE. The CDR3 has 14 residues. V was pared by 1 base and J by 2 bases, with 9 bases between. Written as DNA, the CDR3 is TGTGCCAGCAGCGTACGACAGTCCAACACTGAAGCTTTCTTT. It specifies CASSVRQSNTEAFF. The full variable domain, completed using reference TRBV9 and TRBJ1-1, is DSGVTQTPKHLITATGQRVTLRCSPRSGDLSVYWYQQSLDQGLQFLIQYYNGEERAKGNILERFSAQQFPDLHSELNLSSLELGDSALYFCASSVRQSNTEAFFGQGTRLTVV.

This chain uses TRBV9 with TRBJ2-2; 9 bases map to TRBD1. This CDR3 contains 15 residues. The J segment lost 4 bases and the V segment lost 4 bases, leaving 5 bases of the junction unmatched. Germline V gene lookup returns CDR1 SGDLS and CDR2 YYNGEE. The CDR3 region is CASSPTQGATGELFF. CDR3 in DNA: TGTGCCAGCAGCCCCACACAGGGGGCCACCGGGGAGCTGTTTTTT.

The rearrangement joins TRBV10-3 to TRBJ2-7; 9 positions agree with TRBD1. The CDR3 is made up of 15 amino acids. Germline V lookup: CDR1 ENHRY, CDR2 SYGVKD. V lost 6 bases and J lost 2; bases outside the gene matches: 8. The CDR3 loop reads CAIRQGASEPYEQYF. The CDR3 DNA follows: TGTGCCATCAGACAGGGGGCTAGCGAACCCTACGAGCAGTACTTC.

The chain links TRBV6-2 or TRBV6-3 to TRBJ2-2, with a weak D call TRBD1 (6 bases). This CDR3 is built from 15 residues. V was cut by 5 bases and J by 8 bases, with 18 bases left in between. The germline V gene has CDR1 MNHEY and CDR2 SVGEGT. This CDR3 is CASSLFSTGSGELFF. The CDR3 region has the DNA TGTGCCAGCAGTCTATTTTCTACAGGGTCTGGGGAGCTGTTTTTT.